This T cell receptor beta chain was found in a study of blood T cell repertoires in COVID-19. TCRdb's copy holds only in-frame clones and misses some; the assay was immunoSEQ multiplex PCR. The sample includes 60,000 to 65,000 clones, around 84% of them seen just once. Trimming cost V 2 bases and J 8 bases; bases outside gene matches: 8. Germline CDR1 reads WNHNN; CDR2 reads SYGVQD (reference sequence). CDR3 length: 14 amino acids. This sequence was found in a woman between 55 and 75 years old with acute or convalescent COVID-19. This chain uses TRBV10-1 with TRBJ1-2; TRBD1 aligns across 7 bases. The material sequenced was peripheral blood. CDR3 in DNA: TGCGCCAGCAGTGAGGGGACAGAGCTTAACGGCTACACCTTC. Translated: CASSEGTELNGYTF.